These 29 T cell receptor beta chains originate from one sample sequenced in a study of CD8 T cells in ankylosing spondylitis. MiXCR, applied by TCRdb to the 5' RACE reads, yields one record per CDR3 protein. The sample yields a few hundred thousand distinct CDR3 sequences, 9.5% to 13% seen once. Sequencing used blood, either unsorted or a sorted T cell fraction (not recorded which). These receptors were taken from a female donor with ankylosing spondylitis or in good health (not recorded which).

This clonotype was seen repeatedly, ten times or more. The CDR3 nucleotides are TGCGCCAGCAGCCCTGGCGACAGGGGGGGTTTGAACATTCAGTACTTC. Its protein product is CASSPGDRGGLNIQYF. The chain is built from TRBV5-1 and TRBJ2-4, with TRBD1 matching 9 bases. V dropped 4 bases and J dropped 7; count of bases not matched to a gene: 12. CDR3 size: 16 residues. CDR1 SGHRS and CDR2 YFSETQ come from the germline V gene. Full variable domain (outside the CDR3, taken from reference TRBV5-1 and TRBJ2-4): KAGVTQTPRYLIKTRGQQVTLSCSPISGHRSVSWYQQTPGQGLQFLFEYFSETQRNKGNFPGRFSGRQFSNSRSEMNVSTLELGDSALYLCASSPGDRGGLNIQYFGAGTRLSVL.

The chain joins TRBV7-9 to TRBJ1-1; D is unclear. Trimming cost V 5 bases and J 1 base, with 5 bases left between them. This CDR3 region has 12 residues. Germline V CDR1 and CDR2: SEHNR, FQNEAQ (reference sequence). The CDR3 region has the DNA TGTGCCAGCAGCGCCGGGAACACTGAAGCTTTCTTT. It translates to CASSAGNTEAFF.

The rearrangement uses TRBV4-3 and TRBJ1-1; no clear D gene. Germline CDR1 LGHNA, CDR2 YSLEER. The CDR3 consists of 15 residues. Trimming left V 0 bases short and J 4 bases short, with 12 bases between. CDR3 nucleotide sequence: TGCGCCAGCAGCCAAGACCTGGGCTCGGCCACTGAAGCTTTCTTT. Residues: CASSQDLGSATEAFF.

This clonotype was counted many times. The V call is TRBV4-3, the J call TRBJ2-1; 7 bases are shared with TRBD2. Germline assignment: CDR1 LGHNA and CDR2 YSLEER. This CDR3 is 15 amino acids long. The V and J ends lost 4 bases and 6 bases, in that order; junction bases with no gene match: 9. The CDR3 loop is CASSRTSGNLNEQFF. The DNA of the CDR3 is TGCGCCAGCAGCCGCACAAGCGGGAATCTCAATGAGCAGTTCTTC.

This clonotype was picked up many times. The rearrangement uses TRBV14 and TRBJ2-2, with 9 bases that match TRBD1. The CDR3 has 14 amino acids. In germline, CDR1 is SGHDN, CDR2 FVKESK. V was pared by 4 bases and J by 7 bases, with 4 bases of the junction left unmatched. CDR3 in amino acids: CASSRTGERGELFF. The CDR3, as DNA: TGTGCCAGCAGCCGGACAGGGGAACGCGGGGAGCTGTTTTTT.

Concerning this clonotype: Since a much larger clone is just one base distant, this may be a read error. The CDR3 protein is CASIRQLNQPQHF. The CDR3 DNA reads TGTGCCAGCATTCGACAGCTGAATCAGCCCCAGCATTTT. V usage is TRBV6-4 and J usage is TRBJ1-5, with D maybe TRBD1 (5 bases). CDR3 length: 13 residues. Between the trimmed V and J ends, which lost 7 bases and 4 bases, there was a span of 11 bases. Germline values: CDR1 MRHNA, CDR2 SNTAGT.

This clonotype was seen repeatedly, ten times or more. The chain employs TRBV5-1 and TRBJ2-1; 8 nucleotides line up with TRBD1. CDR3 length equals 16 residues. V lost 3 bases and J lost 0; bases outside the gene matches: 5. Germline V lookup: CDR1 SGHRS, CDR2 YFSETQ. The CDR3 DNA reads TGCGCCAGCAGCTCGACAGGGGCCCTCTCCTACAATGAGCAGTTCTTC. Encoded protein: CASSSTGALSYNEQFF.

The chain is built from TRBV27 and TRBJ2-2, with a possible D match to TRBD1 (5 bases). In germline, CDR1 is MNHEY, CDR2 SMNVEV (reference sequence). This CDR3 is built from 17 residues. Trimming left V 4 bases short and J 2 bases short, with 17 bases between. In nucleotides, the CDR3 is TGTGCCAGCAGTTCAAGGGGTAACTACCTTAACACCGGGGAGCTGTTTTTT. It codes for CASSSRGNYLNTGELFF.

This clonotype was counted at least ten times. The rearrangement links TRBV11-1 to TRBJ2-7; 7 bases map to TRBD1. The CDR3 extends over 14 amino acids. Losses at the gene ends were 5 bases for V and 6 bases for J; bases not matched to a gene: 10. From germline, CDR1 is SGHAT and CDR2 FQDESV (reference sequence). In DNA, the CDR3 is TGTGCCAGCAGCCCCATAGACAGGGTTCGCGAGCAGTACTTC. As protein: CASSPIDRVREQYF.

Concerning this clonotype: One base away lies a much larger clone, so this may be a sequencing read error. The chain couples TRBV7-9 to TRBJ2-7; D gene ambiguous. This CDR3 contains 17 residues. V was pared by 3 bases and J by 1 base, with 19 bases between. The germline CDR1 and CDR2 sequences are SEHNR and FQNEAQ (reference sequence). The CDR3 nucleotides are TGTGCCAGCAGCTTGGGGTCTGCAGTCGGCATATCCTACGAGCAGTACTTC. It codes for CASSLGSAVGISYEQYF.

This clonotype was seen a handful of times. The V and J genes are TRBV6-2 or TRBV6-3 and TRBJ2-2, with TRBD2 identical over 10 bases. After removal of 7 bases from V and 6 bases from J, the junction contained 11 bases not matched to a gene. The CDR3 length is 16 residues. The germline gives CDR1 MNHEY, CDR2 SVGEGT. This CDR3 reads CASTQSQLAGAGELFF. CDR3 nucleotides: TGTGCCAGCACCCAATCCCAGCTAGCGGGAGCCGGGGAGCTGTTTTTT.

In its sample, this clonotype was seen a few times. CDR3 nucleotide sequence: TGTGCCTGGAGTGGGGACGGGAACACCGGGGAGCTGTTTTTT. As protein: CAWSGDGNTGELFF. The rearrangement joins TRBV30 to TRBJ2-2, with D perhaps matching TRBD1 or TRBD2 (5 bases each). The CDR3 has 14 residues. V lost 1 base and J lost 1, with 7 bases in between. Germline V gene data show CDR1 as GTSNPN and CDR2 as SVGIG (reference sequence).

The sample holds many counts of this clonotype. The chain couples TRBV5-5 to TRBJ2-2, with 7 bases that match TRBD1. The V segment lost 0 bases and the J segment 4 bases; nucleotides outside the gene matches: 3. This CDR3 region has 15 residues. Germline loops: CDR1 SGHKS, CDR2 YYEKEE (reference sequence). The CDR3 coding sequence is TGTGCCAGCAGCTTGGCCGCAGGGGGCACCGGGGAGCTGTTTTTT. This encodes CASSLAAGGTGELFF. Supplemented by reference TRBV5-5 and TRBJ2-2, the full variable domain reads DAGVTQSPTHLIKTRGQQVTLRCSPISGHKSVSWYQQVLGQGPQFIFQYYEKEERGRGNFPDRFSARQFPNYSSELNVNALLLGDSALYLCASSLAAGGTGELFFGEGSRLTVL.

This clonotype has at least ten counts. V gene TRBV20-1 combines with J gene TRBJ1-4; tentatively, D is TRBD1 (6 bases). This CDR3 contains 17 residues. Germline V CDR1 and CDR2: DFQATT, SNEGSKA (reference sequence). V dropped 4 bases and J dropped 3 bases, with 21 bases sitting between them. The CDR3 region is CSAMDRFRAQANEKLFF. CDR3 DNA: TGCAGTGCTATGGACAGATTCCGAGCCCAAGCTAATGAAAAACTGTTTTTT.

This clonotype appeared many times. The chain couples TRBV5-1 to TRBJ2-5, with D possibly TRBD1 on 6 matching bases. Germline loops: CDR1 SGHRS, CDR2 YFSETQ. The V end lost 4 bases, the J end lost 5 bases, and 12 bases lay between the germline ends. This CDR3 region has 13 residues. CDR3 DNA: TGCGCCAGCAGCCCGGGACAAAGGGAGACCCAGTACTTC. Its translation is CASSPGQRETQYF.

The chain carries TRBV19 and TRBJ2-1; TRBD2 might be the D (6 bases). The V end was cut by 6 bases, the J end by 4 bases, with 16 bases between. Germline V gives CDR1 LNHDA, CDR2 SQIVND (reference sequence). The CDR3 sequence is 15 residues long. The CDR3 DNA reads as TGTGCCAGTAGCCCCTACGGGGGTAGGTACAATGAGCAGTTCTTC. Protein product: CASSPYGGRYNEQFF.

This clonotype was counted a few times. The chain uses TRBV5-5 and TRBJ2-7; D unresolved. In germline, CDR1 is SGHKS, CDR2 YYEKEE (reference sequence). The V and J ends lost 0 bases and 2 bases respectively, with 15 bases between them. The CDR3 spans 16 residues. CDR3 bases: TGTGCCAGCAGCTTGGGGGTCACCCAGACTCCCTACGAGCAGTACTTC. Translating gives CASSLGVTQTPYEQYF.

This clonotype has ten or more counts. The chain recombines TRBV20-1 with TRBJ2-3; 8 bases align to TRBD2. The ends lost 6 bases at V and 2 bases at J; junction bases unmatched: 13. This CDR3 comprises 16 residues. Germline V gene data show CDR1 as DFQATT and CDR2 as SNEGSKA (reference sequence). The CDR3 spells CSAADLVAGITDTQYF. CDR3 nucleotides: TGCAGTGCCGCCGACTTGGTAGCGGGGATCACAGATACGCAGTATTTT.

This clonotype was seen at least ten times. The chain carries TRBV12-3 or TRBV12-4 and TRBJ2-1; D is tentatively TRBD1 or TRBD2 (6 bases each). Deletions cut 7 bases from V and 5 bases from J, with 15 bases between. This CDR3 region has 14 residues. CDR3 in DNA: TGTGCCAGCATGCTAGGGGGGACGAACAATGAGCAGTTCTTC. This encodes CASMLGGTNNEQFF.

This clonotype was seen ten or more times. The chain uses TRBV20-1 and TRBJ2-7; the D is unclear. Between the trimmed V and J ends, which lost 2 bases and 2 bases, there was a span of 13 bases. The CDR3 length is 14 residues. Germline values: CDR1 DFQATT, CDR2 SNEGSKA (reference sequence). CDR3 sequence reads: CSARILTNPYEQYF. The CDR3 region has the DNA TGCAGTGCTAGAATTCTTACTAACCCCTACGAGCAGTACTTC.

The table lists this clonotype with many counts. The chain combines TRBV12-3 or TRBV12-4 with TRBJ2-5; a possible D gene is TRBD2 (6 bases). Trimming stripped 7 bases from V and 5 bases from J, with 17 bases between. This CDR3 is 14 amino acids long. For the CDR3, the DNA is TGTGCCAGCACCTTGGAGGGCCACGGGGAGACCCAGTACTTC. Encoded protein: CASTLEGHGETQYF.

This clonotype was found many times. This chain connects TRBV11-2 to TRBJ2-7; possibly TRBD1 or TRBD2 for D (5 bases each). Germline CDR1 SGHAT, CDR2 FQNNGV. The V end lost 5 bases, the J end lost 2 bases, and 13 bases lay between the germline ends. The CDR3 loop spans 14 amino acids. The CDR3 loop is CASSIGDQTYEQYF. The DNA for the CDR3 is TGTGCCAGCAGCATTGGGGACCAGACCTACGAGCAGTACTTC.

This clonotype was counted a single time. The chain has TRBV18 and TRBJ2-5, with TRBD2 matching over 7 bases. Germline V gives CDR1 KGHSH, CDR2 LQKENI. This CDR3 comprises 15 residues. V shed 3 bases, J shed 4 bases, and the junction held 8 bases outside the gene matches. CDR3 bases: TGTGCCAGCTCACCTATTGAAGGCGGGGGAGAGACCCAGTACTTC. This gives the protein CASSPIEGGGETQYF.

Ten or more counts support this clonotype. The V and J genes are TRBV20-1 and TRBJ1-6; perhaps TRBD1 as D (6 bases). The ends were cut back, 0 bases at V and 9 bases at J, with 12 bases in the middle. The CDR3 contains 14 residues. Germline V gives CDR1 DFQATT, CDR2 SNEGSKA (reference sequence). DNA of the CDR3: TGCAGTGCTAGAGAGAGGGGGGCAAGTTCACCCCTCCACTTT. Translating it yields CSARERGASSPLHF.

To note about this clonotype: This may stem from a read error, because a much larger clone lies one nucleotide away. The V and J genes are TRBV5-1 and TRBJ1-1; D uncertain. This CDR3 contains 13 residues. The germline V gene encodes CDR1 SGHRS and CDR2 YFSETQ. V was shortened by 0 bases and J by 4 bases, with 7 bases between the two germline ends. The CDR3 DNA follows: TGCGCCAGCAGCTTGGAACTTTCCACTGAAGCTTTCTTT. Protein product: CASSLELSTEAFF.

The rearrangement links TRBV11-2 to TRBJ2-5, with 12 bases matching TRBD2. The ends lost 1 base at V and 2 bases at J; junction bases unmatched: 8. The length of the CDR3 is 18 residues. Germline loops: CDR1 SGHAT, CDR2 FQNNGV. As DNA, the CDR3 is TGTGCCAGCAGCTTAGTCGGACTAGCGGGATCCCGACAAGAGACCCAGTACTTC. Protein sequence: CASSLVGLAGSRQETQYF. Together with reference TRBV11-2 and TRBJ2-5, the CDR3 gives the full variable domain: EAGVAQSPRYKIIEKRQSVAFWCNPISGHATLYWYQQILGQGPKLLIQFQNNGVVDDSQLPKDRFSAERLKGVDSTLKIQPAKLEDSAVYLCASSLVGLAGSRQETQYFGPGTRLLVL.

The rearrangement links TRBV2 to TRBJ2-2, with 7 nucleotides matching TRBD2. The CDR3 runs to 14 residues. Germline-derived CDR1 and CDR2 are SNHLY and FYNNEI. V lost 5 bases, J lost 4 bases, and 4 bases stayed unmatched. The CDR3: CASSYRLATGELFF. The CDR3 DNA reads TGTGCCAGCAGTTATCGACTAGCCACCGGGGAGCTGTTTTTT.

The gene calls are TRBV5-1 and TRBJ2-1; a possible D gene is TRBD2 (5 bases). The germline CDR1 and CDR2 sequences are SGHRS and YFSETQ. This CDR3 is 14 amino acids long. V lost 4 bases and J 3 bases, leaving 11 bases between the germline ends. For the CDR3, the DNA is TGCGCCAGCAGCCCTGACGGGAACTACAATGAGCAGTTCTTC. Its protein is CASSPDGNYNEQFF.

This clonotype was picked up a small number of times. V and J are TRBV5-1 and TRBJ2-3; TRBD2 matches at 14 bases. CDR3 length: 17 residues. Germline V gene data show CDR1 as SGHRS and CDR2 as YFSETQ. J gave up 4 bases and V 4 bases, and 8 bases lay outside the gene matches. DNA for the CDR3: TGCGCCAGCAGCCTGACTAGCGGGGGGGCCGTCGCAGATACGCAGTATTTT. It encodes CASSLTSGGAVADTQYF.